This T cell receptor beta chain was retrieved from a study of early T cells in non-severe SARS-CoV-2 infection. This clonotype was recorded at least ten times. TCRdb redid the calling of the 5' RACE reads with MiXCR, one entry per CDR3 protein. Here the sample spans about 80,000 distinct CDR3 sequences, less than 15% being singletons. The V end lost 3 bases, the J end lost 4 bases, and 8 bases lay between the germline ends. CDR3 length equals 13 residues. The sample consisted of whole blood, taken at baseline. The chain recombines TRBV12-3 or TRBV12-4 with TRBJ2-3; D is ambiguous. The clonotype comes from an adult who was a healthcare worker with PCR-confirmed SARS-CoV-2 infection or an uninfected control (not recorded which). The donor label of this sample is uncertain. CDR3 sequence reads: CASSLVESDTQYF. The CDR3 coding sequence is TGTGCCAGCAGTTTGGTGGAATCAGATACGCAGTATTTT.